What follows are 8 T cell receptor beta chains derived from one specimen sequenced in a study of shared clonotypes between healthy human individuals. This table comes from immunoSEQ multiplex PCR, and its TCRdb copy is limited to in-frame clones, with some not included. The data hold approximately 2.1 million clones, with 93% observed a single time. Sequencing was performed on naive CD4+ T cells from PBMCs. The subset denotes: CD45RA+ positively selected. The receptors derive from a man between 18 and 35 years old in good health. Some clones in this sample may be carry-over from other donors' samples.

The chain is built from TRBV5-1 and TRBJ1-1, with a weak D call TRBD1 (6 bases). Trimming left V 0 bases short and J 2 bases short, with 11 bases between. Germline CDR1 reads SGHRS; CDR2 reads YFSETQ. The CDR3 covers 15 residues. CDR3 amino acids: CASSLASDSNTEAFF. The CDR3 DNA follows: TGCGCCAGCAGCTTGGCCTCGGACAGTAACACTGAAGCTTTCTTT.

The V gene is TRBV11-2, the J gene TRBJ2-1; no definite D call. The CDR3 runs 14 residues. The ends were cut back, 5 bases at V and 7 bases at J, with 15 bases in the middle. Per germline, CDR1 SGHAT and CDR2 FQNNGV. The CDR3 nucleotides read TGTGCCAGCAGCCCCTCCCTCTTAGAAAATGAGCAGTTCTTC. Translated: CASSPSLLENEQFF.

The chain combines TRBV7-9 with TRBJ2-1; D assignment may be TRBD1 or TRBD2 (5 bases each). Trimming cost V 1 base and J 8 bases, with 15 bases left between them. This CDR3 spans 15 amino acids. Germline V lookup: CDR1 SEHNR, CDR2 FQNEAQ (reference sequence). CDR3 DNA: TGTGCCAGCAGCTTAGGGGGGAGTGAGGGCCATGAGCAGTTCTTC. It codes for CASSLGGSEGHEQFF.

The V and J genes are TRBV5-4 and TRBJ2-2, with D maybe TRBD1 (6 bases). CDR3 length: 16 amino acids. In germline, CDR1 is SGHNT, CDR2 YYREEE (reference sequence). Trimming pared 3 bases from V and 6 bases from J, leaving 18 bases between. CDR3 amino acids: CASSSGGYREPGELFF. Here the CDR3 DNA reads TGTGCCAGCAGCTCTGGAGGATACAGGGAACCCGGGGAGCTGTTTTTT.

Comment on this clone: Other DNA sequences in this specimen translate into the identical CDR3. This chain joins TRBV18 and TRBJ2-2; D unclear. V dropped 3 bases and J dropped 1 base, with 6 bases sitting between them. The CDR3 covers 14 residues. CDR1 and CDR2 (germline): KGHSH, LQKENI. The CDR3 sequence is CASSPYRNTGELFF. Here the CDR3 DNA reads TGTGCCAGCTCACCGTACCGGAACACCGGGGAGCTGTTTTTT.

The V gene is TRBV7-9, the J gene TRBJ2-1, with 8 bases fitting TRBD2. V gave up 3 bases and J gave up 7 bases; unmatched junction bases: 11. Per germline, CDR1 SEHNR and CDR2 FQNEAQ (reference sequence). The CDR3 sequence is 16 residues long. Here the CDR3 reads CASSFVAGPGLNEQFF. CDR3 nucleotide sequence: TGTGCCAGCAGCTTTGTAGCGGGACCCGGGTTGAATGAGCAGTTCTTC.

The chain combines TRBV5-1 with TRBJ2-3; D remains unclear. V was trimmed by 0 bases and J by 3 bases, leaving 8 bases between them. Germline V gene sequence: CDR1 SGHRS, CDR2 YFSETQ. The CDR3 totals 14 residues. The CDR3 reads CASSLDWSTDTQYF. The CDR3 DNA sequence: TGCGCCAGCAGCTTGGACTGGAGTACAGATACGCAGTATTTT. Based on the CDR3 plus reference TRBV5-1 and TRBJ2-3, the full variable domain is KAGVTQTPRYLIKTRGQQVTLSCSPISGHRSVSWYQQTPGQGLQFLFEYFSETQRNKGNFPGRFSGRQFSNSRSEMNVSTLELGDSALYLCASSLDWSTDTQYFGPGTRLTVL.

This chain links TRBV27 with TRBJ1-6; TRBD1 agrees at 8 bases. CDR1 is MNHEY and CDR2 is SMNVEV in the germline V gene (reference sequence). V shed 9 bases, J shed 9 bases, and the junction held 16 bases outside the gene matches. CDR3 length: 16 residues. The CDR3 is CASSDLDRGRGSPLHF. CDR3 bases: TGTGCCAGTTCCGATCTTGACAGGGGACGGGGTTCACCCCTCCACTTT.